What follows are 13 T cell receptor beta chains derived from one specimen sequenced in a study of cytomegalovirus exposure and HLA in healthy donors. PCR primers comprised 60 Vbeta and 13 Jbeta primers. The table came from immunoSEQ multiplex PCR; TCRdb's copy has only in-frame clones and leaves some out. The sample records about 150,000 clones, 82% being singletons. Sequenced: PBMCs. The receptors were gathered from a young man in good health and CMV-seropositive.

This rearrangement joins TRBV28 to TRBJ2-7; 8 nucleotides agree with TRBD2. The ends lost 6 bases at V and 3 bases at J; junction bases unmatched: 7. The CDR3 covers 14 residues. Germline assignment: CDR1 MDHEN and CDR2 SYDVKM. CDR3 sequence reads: CASSDLAGGYEQYF. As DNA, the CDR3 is TGTGCCAGCAGCGACCTGGCGGGGGGCTACGAGCAGTACTTC.

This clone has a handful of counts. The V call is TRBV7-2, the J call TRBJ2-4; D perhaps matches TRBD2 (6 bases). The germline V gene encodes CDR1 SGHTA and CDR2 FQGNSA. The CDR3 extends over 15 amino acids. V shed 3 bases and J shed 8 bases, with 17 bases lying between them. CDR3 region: CASSFSLEGTDIQYF. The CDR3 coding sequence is TGTGCCAGCAGCTTCAGCTTGGAGGGGACGGACATTCAGTACTTC.

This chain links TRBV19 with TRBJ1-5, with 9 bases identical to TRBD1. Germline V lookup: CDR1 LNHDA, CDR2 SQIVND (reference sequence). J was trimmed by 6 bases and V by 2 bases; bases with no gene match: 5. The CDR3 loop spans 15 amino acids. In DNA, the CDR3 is TGTGCCAGTAGTATAACACAGGGGGCCGGTCAGCCCCAGCATTTT. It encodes CASSITQGAGQPQHF.

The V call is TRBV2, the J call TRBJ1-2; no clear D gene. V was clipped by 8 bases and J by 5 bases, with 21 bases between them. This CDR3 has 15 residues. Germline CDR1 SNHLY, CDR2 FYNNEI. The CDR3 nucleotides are TGTGCCAGCCTGCCTTCTAACCTCGGTTATTATGGCTACACCTTC. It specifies CASLPSNLGYYGYTF.

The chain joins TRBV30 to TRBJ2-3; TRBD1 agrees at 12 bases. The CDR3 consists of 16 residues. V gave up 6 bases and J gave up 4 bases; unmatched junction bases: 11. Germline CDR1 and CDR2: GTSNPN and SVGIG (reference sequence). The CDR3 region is CACSFRDRGRPDTQYF. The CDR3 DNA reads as TGTGCCTGTTCTTTCCGGGACAGGGGGCGCCCAGATACGCAGTATTTT. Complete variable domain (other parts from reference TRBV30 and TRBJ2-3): SQTIHQWPATLVQPVGSPLSLECTVEGTSNPNLYWYRQAAGRGLQLLFYSVGIGQISSEVPQNLSASRPQDRQFILSSKKLLLSDSGFYLCACSFRDRGRPDTQYFGPGTRLTVL.

The CDR3 loop is CASNPGGRTEAFF. CDR3 nucleotide sequence: TGTGCCAGCAATCCAGGGGGCCGGACTGAAGCTTTCTTT. The chain employs TRBV2 and TRBJ1-1, with TRBD1 identical over 8 bases. V dropped 7 bases and J dropped 5; count of bases not matched to a gene: 6. The germline CDR1 and CDR2 sequences are SNHLY and FYNNEI. The CDR3 runs 13 residues.

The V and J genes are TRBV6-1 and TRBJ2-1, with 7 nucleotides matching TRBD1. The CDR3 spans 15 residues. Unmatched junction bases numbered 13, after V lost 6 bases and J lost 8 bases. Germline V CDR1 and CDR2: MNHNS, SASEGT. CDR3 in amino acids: CASRHTGVVGDEQFF. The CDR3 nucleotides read TGTGCCAGCAGGCACACAGGGGTGGTAGGGGATGAGCAGTTCTTC.

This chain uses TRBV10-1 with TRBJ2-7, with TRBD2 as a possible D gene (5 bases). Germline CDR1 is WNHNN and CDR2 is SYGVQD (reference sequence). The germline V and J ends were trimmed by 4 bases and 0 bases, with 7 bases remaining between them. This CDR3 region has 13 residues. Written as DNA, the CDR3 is TGCGCCAGCAGTGTTGGGAGCTCCTACGAGCAGTACTTC. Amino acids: CASSVGSSYEQYF.

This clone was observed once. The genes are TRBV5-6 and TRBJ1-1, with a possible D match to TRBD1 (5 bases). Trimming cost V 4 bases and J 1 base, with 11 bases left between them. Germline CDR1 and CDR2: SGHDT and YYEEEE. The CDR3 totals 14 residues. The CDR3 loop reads CASSLWTPNTEAFF. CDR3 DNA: TGTGCCAGCAGCCTATGGACACCGAACACTGAAGCTTTCTTT.

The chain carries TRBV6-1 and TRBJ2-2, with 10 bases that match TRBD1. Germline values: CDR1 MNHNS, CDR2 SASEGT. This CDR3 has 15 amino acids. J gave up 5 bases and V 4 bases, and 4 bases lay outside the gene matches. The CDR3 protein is CASSGTGGNTGELFF. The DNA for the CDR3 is TGTGCCAGCAGTGGGACAGGGGGAAATACCGGGGAGCTGTTTTTT.

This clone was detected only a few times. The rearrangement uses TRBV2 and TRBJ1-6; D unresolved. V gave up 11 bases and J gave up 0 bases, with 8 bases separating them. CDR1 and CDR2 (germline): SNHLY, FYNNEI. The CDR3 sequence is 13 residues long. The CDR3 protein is CACGDSYNSPLHF. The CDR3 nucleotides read TGTGCCTGCGGGGACTCCTATAATTCACCCCTCCACTTT.

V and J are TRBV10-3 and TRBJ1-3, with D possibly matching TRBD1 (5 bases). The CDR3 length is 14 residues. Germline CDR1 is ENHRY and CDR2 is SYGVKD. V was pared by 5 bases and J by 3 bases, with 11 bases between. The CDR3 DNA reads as TGTGCCATCAGTCCGACGGGGGATGGAAACACCATATATTTT. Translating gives CAISPTGDGNTIYF.

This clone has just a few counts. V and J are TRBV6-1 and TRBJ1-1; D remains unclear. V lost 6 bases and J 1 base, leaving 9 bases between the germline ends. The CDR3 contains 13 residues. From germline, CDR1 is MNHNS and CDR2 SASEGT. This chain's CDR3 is CASRTRPNTEAFF. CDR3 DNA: TGTGCCAGCAGGACACGACCGAACACTGAAGCTTTCTTT.